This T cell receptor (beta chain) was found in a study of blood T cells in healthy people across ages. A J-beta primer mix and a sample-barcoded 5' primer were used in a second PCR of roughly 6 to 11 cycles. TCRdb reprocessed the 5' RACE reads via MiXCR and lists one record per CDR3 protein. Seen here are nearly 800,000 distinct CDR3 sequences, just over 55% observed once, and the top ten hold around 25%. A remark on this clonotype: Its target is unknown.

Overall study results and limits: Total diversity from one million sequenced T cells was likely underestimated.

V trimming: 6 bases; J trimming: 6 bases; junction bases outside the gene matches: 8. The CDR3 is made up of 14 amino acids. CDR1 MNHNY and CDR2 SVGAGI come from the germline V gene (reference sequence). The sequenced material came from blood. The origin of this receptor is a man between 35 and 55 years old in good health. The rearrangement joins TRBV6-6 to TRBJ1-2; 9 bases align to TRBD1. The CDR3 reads CASSNATGGDGYTF. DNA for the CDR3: TGTGCCAGCAGCAACGCCACAGGGGGCGATGGCTACACCTTC.